This T cell receptor (beta chain) was identified in a study of blood T cell repertoires in COVID-19. Across the study: Researchers got acute and convalescent COVID-19 samples from the United States, Italy and Spain. From T cells, B-cell-depleted T cells, or PBMCs came the material, which was cDNA or gDNA.

Germline V CDR1 and CDR2: GTSNPN, SVGIG (reference sequence). V was cut by 3 bases and J by 8 bases, with 19 bases left in between. CDR3 length: 14 amino acids. TCRdb keeps only in-frame clones here, not all; method: immunoSEQ multiplex PCR. The data hold 78,000 or so clones, with over 80% observed a single time. The source material was peripheral blood. The rearrangement uses TRBV30 and TRBJ1-2, with D possibly matching TRBD1 (5 bases). This receptor was obtained from a human donor in a cohort sampled during active COVID-19. CDR3 DNA sequence: TGTGCCTGGAGCCCGCGTCGGCAGGGATACGGCTACACCTTC. It is translated as CAWSPRRQGYGYTF.